This T cell receptor (beta chain) emerged from a study of cytomegalovirus exposure and HLA in healthy donors. PCR primers comprised 60 Vbeta and 13 Jbeta primers. Generated by immunoSEQ multiplex PCR, the TCRdb table keeps only in-frame clones and is missing some. Among approximately 190,000 clones listed, approximately 81% were seen once. General study findings and limits: Certain sequence variants were highly shared and formed a cluster, and this cluster was likely a sequencing artifact. Later analysis associated a missense DCLRE1C variant with TCR beta V- and J-gene trimming. Analyzed later, most CMV-associated TCR beta chains appeared HLA-restricted.

The V end was cut by 2 bases, the J end by 1 base, with 11 bases between. Looked up from germline, CDR1 is GTSNPN and CDR2 is SVGIG (reference sequence). The CDR3 is 14 amino acids. Comment on this clone: Its antigen is not known.

The origin of this receptor is a young woman in good health and CMV-seropositive. The sequenced sample consisted of PBMCs. The rearrangement links TRBV30 to TRBJ2-5, with a tentative D call TRBD2 (5 bases). CDR3 bases: TGTGCCTGGAGTAGGAGGACGGTCCAAGAGACCCAGTACTTC. Protein product: CAWSRRTVQETQYF.